The 6 T cell receptor beta chains below all came from one sample that was sequenced in a study of cytomegalovirus exposure and HLA in healthy donors. This PCR relied on a set of 60 Vbeta primers and 13 Jbeta primers. Clones were read by immunoSEQ multiplex PCR, and TCRdb kept only the in-frame ones, dropping some. The sample lists more than 95,000 clones, approximately 87% occurring once. The sample comprised PBMCs. The origin of the receptors is a man younger than 35 in good health and CMV-seropositive.

The chain recombines TRBV4-2 with TRBJ1-2; possibly TRBD1 for D (6 bases). Trimming removed 0 bases from V and 14 bases from J, with 19 bases in between. CDR1 and CDR2 from the germline V gene are LGHNA and YNFKEQ. The CDR3 runs 14 residues. Here the CDR3 DNA reads TGTGCCAGCAGCCAAGAAGCGCCGGCGGGGGCGGGGACCTTC. Its translation is CASSQEAPAGAGTF.

The chain uses TRBV19 and TRBJ2-3, with 7 bases identical to TRBD1. CDR1 and CDR2 from the germline V gene are LNHDA and SQIVND (reference sequence). Germline trimming cut 10 bases from V and 4 bases from J; bases unmatched to any gene: 14. The CDR3 contains 15 residues. The CDR3 DNA is TGTGCCACTAGCCCCTTAGACAGGGCCGCAGATACGCAGTATTTT. Residues: CATSPLDRAADTQYF.

CDR3 sequence (DNA): TGTGCCATCAGTGAGTCTGGCGGTAACACCGGGGAGCTGTTTTTT. It is translated as CAISESGGNTGELFF. This chain uses TRBV10-3 with TRBJ2-2, with D hard to call. V dropped 0 bases and J dropped 2 bases, with 7 bases sitting between them. Looked up from germline, CDR1 is ENHRY and CDR2 is SYGVKD. The CDR3 contains 15 residues.

The V and J genes are TRBV4-2 and TRBJ1-6; 7 positions agree with TRBD1. The trim removed 0 bases at V and 9 bases at J, leaving 2 bases unmatched. Germline CDR1 LGHNA, CDR2 YNFKEQ. The CDR3 sequence is 14 residues long. CDR3 sequence reads: CASSQEPGGSPLHF. The CDR3 nucleotides are TGTGCCAGCAGCCAAGAGCCAGGGGGTTCACCCCTCCACTTT.

About this clone itself: This sample includes further DNA sequences coding for the same CDR3. The V and J genes are TRBV28 and TRBJ1-1; 8 nucleotides match TRBD1. This CDR3 has 15 amino acids. V trimming: 8 bases; J trimming: 5 bases; junction bases outside the gene matches: 13. CDR1 is MDHEN and CDR2 is SYDVKM in the germline V gene. CDR3 sequence reads: CASVFASGGRTEAFF. The CDR3 DNA reads as TGTGCCAGCGTTTTCGCCTCAGGGGGCAGGACTGAAGCTTTCTTT.

V and J are TRBV27 and TRBJ1-1, with 8 bases fitting TRBD1. Germline CDR1 and CDR2: MNHEY and SMNVEV (reference sequence). Trimming at V came to 5 bases and at J to 5 bases, leaving 7 bases not matched to a gene. The CDR3 is 14 amino acids. CDR3 sequence: CASSAPGGWTEAFF. In DNA, the CDR3 is TGTGCCAGCAGTGCCCCAGGGGGCTGGACTGAAGCTTTCTTT.